Shown below are 14 T cell receptor beta chains from a single sample sequenced in a study of technical replicates of blood from several donors. Assay used: immunoSEQ multiplex PCR; TCRdb lists only in-frame clones, some missing. The sample has almost 85,000 clones, roughly 97% seen once. The sample consisted of T cells isolated from PBMCs. The receptors derive from a human donor in good health.

The chain recombines TRBV5-1 with TRBJ2-5, with a weak D call TRBD2 (7 bases). The CDR3 has 15 residues. The germline V and J ends were trimmed by 2 bases and 4 bases, with 15 bases remaining between them. Germline CDR1 reads SGHRS; CDR2 reads YFSETQ. The CDR3 region is CASSLLYREGETQYF. CDR3 coding DNA: TGCGCCAGCAGCTTATTATACAGGGAGGGAGAGACCCAGTACTTC.

This chain connects TRBV2 to TRBJ1-2, with TRBD1 as a possible D gene (5 bases). From germline, CDR1 is SNHLY and CDR2 FYNNEI. With 7 bases removed from V and 2 bases from J, the gap between germline ends came to 11 bases. CDR3 size: 13 residues. The CDR3 coding sequence is TGTGCCAGCATGGTCAGGGTAAACTATGGCTACACCTTC. Protein: CASMVRVNYGYTF. Full variable domain (outside the CDR3, taken from reference TRBV2 and TRBJ1-2): EPEVTQTPSHQVTQMGQEVILRCVPISNHLYFYWYRQILGQKVEFLVSFYNNEISEKSEIFDDQFSVERPDGSNFTLKIRSTKLEDSAMYFCASMVRVNYGYTFGSGTRLTVV.

The chain couples TRBV11-2 to TRBJ2-5; D is perhaps TRBD1 (6 bases). This CDR3 has 14 residues. Germline lookup yields CDR1 SGHAT and CDR2 FQNNGV. The V end was cut by 3 bases, the J end by 2 bases, with 10 bases between. This CDR3 reads CASSFRTEQETQYF. The DNA for the CDR3 is TGTGCCAGCAGCTTCCGGACAGAGCAAGAGACCCAGTACTTC.

The rearrangement uses TRBV14 and TRBJ1-4; 9 bases fit TRBD1. Per the germline V gene, CDR1 is SGHDN and CDR2 is FVKESK. The V and J ends lost 4 bases and 8 bases, in that order; junction bases with no gene match: 8. The CDR3 spans 15 residues. The CDR3 protein is CASSPRTGVGEKLFF. For the CDR3, the DNA is TGTGCCAGCAGCCCCCGGACAGGGGTGGGGGAAAAACTGTTTTTT.

This rearrangement joins TRBV2 to TRBJ2-7; no definite D call. V was cut by 5 bases and J by 3 bases, with 8 bases left in between. This CDR3 comprises 12 residues. Germline lookup yields CDR1 SNHLY and CDR2 FYNNEI. The CDR3 spells CASSKLRYEQYF. The CDR3 DNA is TGTGCCAGCAGTAAGCTTCGCTACGAGCAGTACTTC.

J is TRBJ2-5 and V is TRBV7-7, with TRBD2 matching over 11 bases. The germline V gene has CDR1 SSHAT and CDR2 FNYEAQ (reference sequence). Trimming cost V 5 bases and J 1 base; bases outside gene matches: 9. The CDR3 consists of 17 residues. The CDR3 nucleotides are TGTGCCAGCAGCCCGGGACTAGCGGCCCTAATCCAAGAGACCCAGTACTTC. Its translation is CASSPGLAALIQETQYF.

The chain joins TRBV29-1 to TRBJ1-2; D remains unclear. CDR3 size: 14 residues. Germline V gives CDR1 SQVTM, CDR2 ANQGSEA. V was cut by 7 bases and J by 1 base, with 16 bases left in between. The CDR3 loop is CSAGEVGYNYGYTF. The CDR3 DNA is TGCAGCGCTGGGGAGGTAGGCTATAACTATGGCTACACCTTC.

The CDR3 nucleotides read TGTGCCAGCAGTCTAACCCTTGGACAGGGAGGAGAGACCCAGTACTTC. It translates to CASSLTLGQGGETQYF. This chain connects TRBV25-1 to TRBJ2-5; 8 positions agree with TRBD1. From germline, CDR1 is MGHDK and CDR2 SYGVNS. This CDR3 spans 16 amino acids. After removal of 5 bases from V and 4 bases from J, the junction contained 12 bases not matched to a gene.

The J gene is TRBJ2-1, the V gene TRBV20-1; D might be TRBD1 (6 bases). V lost 5 bases to trimming and J lost 9 bases, with 11 bases between them. The CDR3 sequence is 11 residues long. Germline V gives CDR1 DFQATT, CDR2 SNEGSKA (reference sequence). The CDR3 is CSASPGVEQFF. CDR3 nucleotide sequence: TGCAGTGCTTCACCAGGGGTTGAGCAGTTCTTC.

This clone has a single count. The chain carries TRBV7-9 and TRBJ2-7; 7 nucleotides agree with TRBD2. Per germline, CDR1 SEHNR and CDR2 FQNEAQ (reference sequence). The CDR3 is 15 amino acids. The trim removed 1 base at V and 4 bases at J, leaving 7 bases unmatched. The CDR3 spells CASSLGGSGRYEQYF. The CDR3 DNA is TGTGCCAGCAGCTTAGGCGGGAGTGGTAGGTACGAGCAGTACTTC.

The J gene is TRBJ1-2, the V gene TRBV28; 8 nucleotides align to TRBD1. The CDR3 is made up of 14 amino acids. Germline V gene lookup returns CDR1 MDHEN and CDR2 SYDVKM. With 5 bases clipped from V and 4 bases from J, the junction kept 6 bases outside the gene matches. As DNA, the CDR3 is TGTGCCAGCAGTCTGACGACAGGGGTCTATGGCTACACCTTC. This gives the protein CASSLTTGVYGYTF.

This clone has only one observation. V and J are TRBV4-2 and TRBJ2-7, with D perhaps matching TRBD1 (6 bases). CDR3 size: 14 residues. The V and J ends lost 1 base and 4 bases respectively, with 11 bases between them. Germline lookup yields CDR1 LGHNA and CDR2 YNFKEQ. This CDR3 is CASSQGTAAYEQYF. CDR3 coding DNA: TGTGCCAGCAGCCAAGGGACAGCGGCGTACGAGCAGTACTTC.

The gene calls are TRBV27 and TRBJ2-1; D possibly corresponds to TRBD2 (5 bases). Trimming took off 8 bases at V and 12 bases at J, with 14 bases between the two ends. The CDR3 is made up of 11 amino acids. Looked up from germline, CDR1 is MNHEY and CDR2 is SMNVEV (reference sequence). In DNA form, the CDR3 reads TGTGCCAGCGGCGACCTAGCTGCGCAGTTCTTC. This translates into CASGDLAAQFF.

The CDR3 DNA sequence: TGTGCCAGCAGGTTGGGGGCGAACTATGGCTACACCTTC. Translating gives CASRLGANYGYTF. This chain links TRBV27 with TRBJ1-2; D is possibly TRBD1 (6 bases). This CDR3 contains 13 residues. The germline V and J ends were trimmed by 6 bases and 2 bases, with 10 bases remaining between them. Germline V gives CDR1 MNHEY, CDR2 SMNVEV (reference sequence).